This TCR beta chain was recorded in a study of identical twins. This clonotype was observed many times. Antigen unknown. The V gene lost 0 bases and the J gene lost 5 bases, with 7 bases spanning the gap. The CDR3 is 13 residues long. The germline V gene encodes CDR1 SGHAT and CDR2 FQNNGV. TCRdb recomputed calls from the 5' RACE reads with MiXCR, one row per CDR3 protein. The sample has hundreds of thousands of distinct CDR3 sequences, less than 9% seen once; the top ten hold around 2.1%. Every sampled donor was Caucasian and healthy. Study findings and constraints: Within monozygotic twins, out-of-frame TCR alpha sharing was underestimated by the models. Invariant T cells like MAIT and iNKT could partly confound the zero-insertion analyses. Abundant beta clonotypes from cord blood bore fewer insertions; memory repertoires lacked this pattern.

This sample was also put to use in a study of yellow fever vaccine responses in identical twins.

The chain carries TRBV11-2 and TRBJ2-5; D uncertain. Sequencing was done on a sample of memory (CD45RO+) T cells sorted from blood. The sequence was obtained from a woman between 18 and 29 years old in good health. The CDR3 here is CASSLDLEETQYF. The CDR3 DNA sequence: TGTGCCAGCAGCTTAGATCTGGAGGAGACCCAGTACTTC.